These T cell receptor beta chains were read from a single sample in a study of blood T cells in healthy people across ages. MiXCR, applied by TCRdb to the 5' RACE reads, yields one record per CDR3 protein. Counted here are nearly 800,000 distinct CDR3 sequences, 25% occurring once; the ten biggest clones make up roughly 3.5%. The sample also formed part of further work on T cells of mothers and their children.

Material: blood. These receptors were taken from a boy aged 5-17 years in good health. CDR3s include the opening cysteine and the closing phenylalanine or tryptophan. A D gene is named only where the DNA matches it firmly. Size is stated for part of the rows, as once, few or many counts, or as a class when the clone is expanded.

J | size | D | V | CDR3 | DNA
TRBJ1-1 | . | . | TRBV4-3 | CASSQDRAGHMNTEAFF | TGCGCCAGCAGCCAAGATAGGGCAGGCCACATGAACACTGAAGCTTTCTTT
TRBJ2-1 | few | . | TRBV24-1 | CATSDFGPEQFF | TGTGCCACCAGTGATTTTGGGCCTGAGCAGTTCTTC
TRBJ2-7 | . | . | TRBV30 | CAWSPNDEQYF | TGTGCCTGGAGCCCCAATGACGAGCAGTACTTC
TRBJ1-6 | . | TRBD1 | TRBV20-1 | CSARDQGAVYNSPLHF | TGCAGTGCTAGAGATCAGGGGGCGGTCTATAATTCACCCCTCCACTTT
TRBJ1-2 | few | . | TRBV28 | CASSSGPGDYGYTF | TGTGCCAGCAGTTCAGGACCGGGGGACTATGGCTACACCTTC
TRBJ1-2 | . | . | TRBV20-1 | CSAEHGQTYGYTF | TGCAGTGCGGAACACGGACAGACTTATGGCTACACCTTC
TRBJ2-2 | . | . | TRBV4-2 | CASSQEEARGTGELFF | TGTGCCAGCAGCCAAGAAGAAGCAAGGGGGACAGGGGAGCTGTTTTTT
TRBJ2-3 | . | . | TRBV7-3 | CASSLSSRENTRYF | TGTGCCAGCAGCTTATCAAGCAGGGAGAATACGCGGTATTTT
TRBJ1-1 | few | . | TRBV15 | CATSPTGNTEAFF | TGTGCCACCTCCCCCACAGGTAACACTGAAGCTTTCTTT
TRBJ1-4 | . | . | TRBV15 | CATSIGFGNEKLFF | TGTGCCACCAGTATCGGATTCGGGAATGAAAAACTGTTTTTT
TRBJ2-3 | . | . | TRBV9 | CASSAGLLEGEGQYF | TGTGCCAGCAGCGCAGGGTTATTGGAGGGGGAGGGGCAGTATTTT
TRBJ1-2 | few | TRBD1 | TRBV29-1 | CSVTGGAPHGYTF | TGCAGCGTCACAGGGGGCGCCCCCCATGGCTACACCTTC
TRBJ2-3 | . | . | TRBV27 | CASSPLRDTQYF | TGTGCCAGCAGTCCACTACGAGATACGCAGTATTTT
TRBJ2-5 | . | TRBD2 | TRBV20-1 | CSARDYSTSGGPETQYF | TGCAGTGCTAGAGATTACTCGACTAGCGGGGGCCCCGAGACCCAGTACTTC
TRBJ2-7 | once | . | TRBV5-1 | CASSVSETTLSYEQYF | TGCGCCAGCAGCGTATCCGAGACAACACTCTCCTACGAGCAGTACTTC
TRBJ2-7 | . | . | TRBV28 | CASSGTPYEQYF | TGTGCCAGTTCGGGGACCCCGTACGAGCAGTACTTC